Below are 29 T cell receptor beta chains sequenced from a single sample in a study of neurological immune-mediated disorders. TCRdb redid the calling of the 5' RACE reads with MiXCR, one entry per CDR3 protein. Of around 21,000 distinct CDR3 sequences listed, 7.5% were seen once; the top ten hold 17%. Input material: CD8+ T cells from blood. The receptors originated from a woman in her thirties with HTLV-1-associated myelopathy (HAM/TSP).

On this clonotype itself: Since the CDR3 does not end with the conserved phenylalanine or tryptophan, this likely comes from a read error. The chain combines TRBV5-5 with TRBJ1-2; weak D call: TRBD1 (5 bases). The V end was cut by 4 bases, the J end by 11 bases, with 15 bases between. Germline CDR1 and CDR2: SGHKS and YYEKEE (reference sequence). CDR3 length equals 12 residues. The CDR3 spells CASSPLGTKYTL. The CDR3 DNA is TGTGCCAGCAGCCCACTGGGGACGAAATACACCTTA.

This clonotype is labeled as medium-sized (0.01 to 0.1%). V usage is TRBV6-6 and J usage is TRBJ2-3, with D perhaps matching TRBD2 (6 bases). The CDR3 contains 17 residues. The germline CDR1 and CDR2 sequences are MNHNY and SVGAGI (reference sequence). The V end was cut by 0 bases, the J end by 0 bases, with 13 bases between. CDR3 nucleotide sequence: TGTGCCAGCAGTTACTCGGATCCCGGGGGTAGCACAGATACGCAGTATTTT. This sequence encodes CASSYSDPGGSTDTQYF.

This clonotype has ten or more counts. This chain connects TRBV25-1 to TRBJ2-1, with TRBD1 identical over 7 bases. The CDR3 runs to 14 residues. V dropped 4 bases and J dropped 3; count of bases not matched to a gene: 3. In germline, CDR1 is MGHDK, CDR2 SYGVNS. The chain's CDR3 is CASSGAGGYNEQFF. The CDR3 DNA reads TGTGCCAGCAGTGGAGCAGGGGGCTACAATGAGCAGTTCTTC.

There are many counts of this clonotype. This rearrangement joins TRBV7-9 to TRBJ2-7; no definite D call. The CDR3 has 17 residues. Trimming cost V 3 bases and J 2 bases, with 20 bases left between them. Germline values: CDR1 SEHNR, CDR2 FQNEAQ (reference sequence). For the CDR3, the DNA is TGTGCCAGCAGCTTGGAGCAATTCCGGCCAGACCCCTACGAGCAGTACTTC. It is translated as CASSLEQFRPDPYEQYF. The full variable domain, completed using reference TRBV7-9 and TRBJ2-7, is DTGVSQNPRHKITKRGQNVTFRCDPISEHNRLYWYRQTLGQGPEFLTYFQNEAQLEKSRLLSDRFSAERPKGSFSTLEIQRTEQGDSAMYLCASSLEQFRPDPYEQYFGPGTRLTVT.

This clonotype was detected ten times or more. The chain is built from TRBV20-1 and TRBJ2-3; TRBD2 matches at 7 bases. V shed 0 bases, J shed 2 bases, and the junction held 5 bases outside the gene matches. The germline V gene encodes CDR1 DFQATT and CDR2 SNEGSKA (reference sequence). This CDR3 comprises 15 residues. CDR3 region: CSARDETSSTDTQYF. The CDR3, as DNA: TGCAGTGCTAGAGACGAGACTAGCTCCACAGATACGCAGTATTTT.

A word on this clonotype: At one of its ends the junction is not consistent with the germline gene, which may arise from a read error. The chain uses TRBV5-1 and TRBJ2-2, with D possibly being TRBD1 (6 bases). This CDR3 has 18 amino acids. Germline lookup yields CDR1 SGHRS and CDR2 YFSETQ. Here the CDR3 DNA reads TGCGCCAGCAGCTTCCGCCCCTTTGGGACACTAAACAACGGGGAACTGTTTTTT. Translating gives CASSFRPFGTLNNGELFF.

V gene TRBV2 combines with J gene TRBJ1-1; tentative D call: TRBD1 (5 bases). Germline V gene lookup returns CDR1 SNHLY and CDR2 FYNNEI. Deletions cut 5 bases from V and 4 bases from J, with 14 bases between. This CDR3 has 14 amino acids. CDR3 sequence: CASSRRGGGTEAFF. The CDR3 DNA is TGTGCCAGCAGTAGACGGGGGGGAGGCACTGAAGCTTTCTTT.

This clonotype was picked up many times. The V gene is TRBV12-3 or TRBV12-4, the J gene TRBJ1-3; 7 bases align to TRBD1. After removal of 6 bases from V and 2 bases from J, the junction contained 7 bases not matched to a gene. The CDR3 sequence is 15 residues long. The CDR3 region is CASSPTGFTGNTIYF. CDR3 nucleotides: TGTGCCAGCAGCCCGACAGGGTTCACTGGAAACACCATATATTTT.

By sample fraction, this clonotype is medium-sized. The chain couples TRBV19 to TRBJ2-7; D unclear. This CDR3 spans 11 amino acids. V was pared by 6 bases and J by 4 bases, with 7 bases between. From germline, CDR1 is LNHDA and CDR2 SQIVND (reference sequence). CDR3: CASSHRYEQYF. Here the CDR3 DNA reads TGTGCCAGTAGCCACCGTTACGAGCAGTACTTC.

This clonotype was counted at least ten times. J is TRBJ2-7 and V is TRBV20-1; D gene ambiguous. Germline V lookup: CDR1 DFQATT, CDR2 SNEGSKA (reference sequence). Trimming left V 3 bases short and J 4 bases short, with 13 bases between. There are 13 residues in the CDR3. CDR3 in DNA: TGCAGTGCTAGGCCCCTGGACGAATACGAGCAGTACTTC. Translating it yields CSARPLDEYEQYF.

A few counts support this clonotype. The chain combines TRBV18 with TRBJ2-7; 8 positions match TRBD1. V trimming: 5 bases; J trimming: 5 bases; junction bases outside the gene matches: 11. Looked up from germline, CDR1 is KGHSH and CDR2 is LQKENI. The CDR3 length is 15 residues. The CDR3 loop is CASSVTGVFDHEQYF. The CDR3, as DNA: TGTGCCAGCTCAGTGACAGGGGTCTTCGATCACGAGCAGTACTTC.

By sample share, this clonotype is medium-sized. The V call is TRBV29-1, the J call TRBJ2-1; 14 bases fit TRBD2. The CDR3 spans 16 residues. Trimming cost V 6 bases and J 6 bases; bases outside gene matches: 10. Germline values: CDR1 SQVTM, CDR2 ANQGSEA. CDR3 coding DNA: TGCAGCGTCCAGGGACTAGCGGGGGCCCCGTCCAATGAGCAGTTCTTC. Amino acid sequence: CSVQGLAGAPSNEQFF.

This clonotype was picked up many times. The chain employs TRBV19 and TRBJ1-1, with 9 bases fitting TRBD1. Looked up from germline, CDR1 is LNHDA and CDR2 is SQIVND (reference sequence). The CDR3 is 13 amino acids. J gave up 4 bases and V 4 bases, and 1 base lay outside the gene matches. Here the CDR3 reads CASSTTGGTEAFF. CDR3 coding DNA: TGTGCCAGTAGTACGACAGGGGGCACTGAAGCTTTCTTT.

This clonotype has at least ten counts. The genes are TRBV7-2 and TRBJ2-7; D is undetermined. Germline CDR1 and CDR2: SGHTA and FQGNSA. V was clipped by 3 bases and J by 3 bases, with 9 bases between them. CDR3 length: 13 residues. CDR3 nucleotides: TGTGCCAGCAGCTTGCAGAAGTTCTACGAGCAGTACTTC. The encoded protein is CASSLQKFYEQYF.

This clonotype showed up many times. V is TRBV5-6 and J is TRBJ1-1, with D possibly TRBD1 on 6 matching bases. The CDR3 has 13 amino acids. The germline gives CDR1 SGHDT, CDR2 YYEEEE. The V gene lost 0 bases and the J gene lost 6 bases, with 9 bases spanning the gap. As DNA, the CDR3 is TGTGCCAGCAGCTTGGGCAGGGGAGCTGAAGCTTTCTTT. Translating gives CASSLGRGAEAFF.

Ten or more counts support this clonotype. The J gene is TRBJ2-1, the V gene TRBV7-9, with TRBD2 matching over 8 bases. The trim removed 2 bases at V and 9 bases at J, leaving 18 bases unmatched. This CDR3 spans 18 amino acids. Germline V lookup: CDR1 SEHNR, CDR2 FQNEAQ (reference sequence). As DNA, the CDR3 is TGTGCCAGCAGCTTAATTAAAGCCTCGGGACTAGGCAGGGTTGAGCAGTTCTTC. Translated, it gives CASSLIKASGLGRVEQFF.

This clonotype was counted ten times or more. This rearrangement joins TRBV9 to TRBJ1-6, with 8 bases that match TRBD1. CDR1 is SGDLS, CDR2 YYNGEE, per germline. The CDR3 loop spans 14 amino acids. V was pared by 6 bases and J by 7 bases, with 6 bases of the junction left unmatched. CDR3 DNA sequence: TGTGCCAGCACCAGAGGACAGGGAAATTCACCCCTCCACTTT. Amino acid sequence: CASTRGQGNSPLHF.

This clonotype was seen repeatedly, ten times or more. The gene calls are TRBV12-3 or TRBV12-4 and TRBJ2-3; no clear D gene. This CDR3 contains 11 residues. V lost 0 bases and J lost 5, with 0 bases in between. The CDR3 DNA follows: TGTGCCAGCAGTTTAGCAGATACGCAGTATTTT. It codes for CASSLADTQYF.

The rearrangement uses TRBV5-1 and TRBJ1-1, with 7 bases aligning to TRBD1. Per the germline V gene, CDR1 is SGHRS and CDR2 is YFSETQ. This CDR3 is 15 amino acids long. The ends lost 4 bases at V and 0 bases at J; junction bases unmatched: 6. The CDR3 sequence is CASSGTGQMNTEAFF. The DNA for the CDR3 is TGCGCCAGCAGCGGTACGGGACAGATGAACACTGAAGCTTTCTTT.

This clonotype was picked up many times. The chain is built from TRBV7-9 and TRBJ2-7, with TRBD2 matching over 8 bases. The germline gives CDR1 SEHNR, CDR2 FQNEAQ (reference sequence). This CDR3 comprises 13 residues. Trimming removed 4 bases from V and 3 bases from J; junction bases left unmatched: 2. CDR3 DNA sequence: TGTGCCAGCAGCTCCCGGGAGGGCTACGAGCAGTACTTC. It specifies CASSSREGYEQYF.

This clonotype has a count of ten or more. The chain combines TRBV20-1 with TRBJ1-4; TRBD1 agrees at 10 bases. Germline trimming cut 0 bases from V and 7 bases from J; bases unmatched to any gene: 11. Germline V gene lookup returns CDR1 DFQATT and CDR2 SNEGSKA (reference sequence). The CDR3 is 17 amino acids. CDR3 nucleotides: TGCAGTGCTAGAGATCCCGGGACAGGGGCCCCAGTTGAAAAACTGTTTTTT. This codes for CSARDPGTGAPVEKLFF.

This clonotype showed up many times. The V call is TRBV6-6, the J call TRBJ2-7; 7 bases map to TRBD2. The CDR3 length is 13 residues. Germline lookup yields CDR1 MNHNY and CDR2 SVGAGI (reference sequence). Losses at the gene ends were 6 bases for V and 4 bases for J; bases not matched to a gene: 6. The CDR3 DNA reads TGTGCCAGCAGCCCCGGGGGGTCATACGAGCAGTACTTC. Translating it yields CASSPGGSYEQYF.

This clonotype was seen repeatedly, ten times or more. Mismatch with germline at one junction end may stem from a read error. This rearrangement joins TRBV7-8 to TRBJ2-3; perhaps TRBD2 as D (5 bases). The CDR3 consists of 12 residues. In germline, CDR1 is SGHVS, CDR2 FQNEAQ. CDR3 protein: CASSLAEDTQYF. The CDR3 DNA is TGTGCCAGCAGCCTAGCCGAAGATACGCAGTATTTT.

This clonotype was picked up many times. This chain uses TRBV20-1 with TRBJ2-6; D is perhaps TRBD1 (6 bases). The CDR3 loop spans 15 amino acids. CDR1 DFQATT and CDR2 SNEGSKA come from the germline V gene (reference sequence). V lost 0 bases and J lost 4, with 10 bases in between. The CDR3 nucleotides read TGCAGTGCTAGAGATGCAGGGGCAGGGGCCAACGTCCTGACTTTC. Protein: CSARDAGAGANVLTF.

This clonotype was seen a few times. The V gene is TRBV5-1, the J gene TRBJ2-3, with unresolved D. CDR1 is SGHRS, CDR2 YFSETQ, per germline. The CDR3 covers 14 residues. V gave up 5 bases and J gave up 3 bases, with 13 bases separating them. In nucleotides, the CDR3 is TGCGCCAGCAGACGAACTATAGGAACAGATACGCAGTATTTT. It translates to CASRRTIGTDTQYF.

The table lists this clonotype with many counts. This chain uses TRBV24-1 with TRBJ2-3, with D tentatively TRBD2 (5 bases). The V end lost 3 bases, the J end lost 11 bases, and 11 bases lay between the germline ends. CDR3 length: 12 amino acids. Germline CDR1 reads KGHDR; CDR2 reads SFDVKD. The CDR3 DNA reads as TGTGCCACCAGTGATCTGCCGGGAAAGCAGTATTTT. This sequence encodes CATSDLPGKQYF.

This clonotype was found many times. The chain recombines TRBV7-2 with TRBJ2-1; possible D gene TRBD2, 7 bases. The CDR3 covers 16 residues. The V end lost 3 bases, the J end lost 6 bases, and 18 bases lay between the germline ends. Germline V gives CDR1 SGHTA, CDR2 FQGNSA. Written as DNA, the CDR3 is TGTGCCAGCAGCTTTTTTGGGGGGGGCCCGGCCAATGAGCAGTTCTTC. Its protein product is CASSFFGGGPANEQFF.

This clonotype was counted ten times or more. The rearrangement joins TRBV13 to TRBJ2-6; 8 bases are shared with TRBD2. The CDR3 length is 18 residues. The J segment lost 0 bases and the V segment lost 7 bases, leaving 11 bases of the junction unmatched. Germline V lookup: CDR1 PRHDT, CDR2 FYEKMQ (reference sequence). CDR3: CASTQVAGGDSGANVLTF. CDR3 coding DNA: TGTGCCAGCACCCAGGTGGCGGGGGGAGACTCTGGGGCCAACGTCCTGACTTTC.

The sample holds many counts of this clonotype. The rearrangement joins TRBV3-1 to TRBJ2-7; unclear D gene. Germline V gene lookup returns CDR1 LGHDT and CDR2 YNNKEL (reference sequence). The CDR3 spans 15 residues. The V end was cut by 0 bases, the J end by 5 bases, with 14 bases between. In nucleotides, the CDR3 is TGTGCCAGCAGCCAAGAAGGTAGGTCTTCGAACGAGCAGTACTTC. This encodes CASSQEGRSSNEQYF.